The 9 T cell receptor beta chains listed next were all sequenced from one sample in a study of T cell responses to AZD1222 COVID-19 vaccine. This table comes from immunoSEQ multiplex PCR, and its TCRdb copy is limited to in-frame clones, with some not included. The table shows some 130,000 clones, with roughly nine tenths occurring only once. The sample consisted of peripheral blood, taken 28 days after the second AZD1222 dose. The source of these receptors is an adult who received the AZD1222 COVID-19 vaccine.

The table lists this clone with a count of one. The chain is built from TRBV6-5 and TRBJ2-7, with D hard to call. V shed 6 bases and J shed 1 base, with 13 bases lying between them. The CDR3 length is 14 residues. Germline lookup yields CDR1 MNHEY and CDR2 SVGAGI. The CDR3 DNA reads TGTGCCAGCAGAAGCCCGGACGTATCCTACGAGCAGTACTTC. Translated: CASRSPDVSYEQYF.

In its sample, this clone was seen once. The rearrangement joins TRBV27 to TRBJ1-6, with 7 bases that match TRBD1. This CDR3 contains 14 residues. Germline V gives CDR1 MNHEY, CDR2 SMNVEV (reference sequence). The ends lost 6 bases at V and 11 bases at J; junction bases unmatched: 10. CDR3 residues: CASRYGTVGPPLHF. The CDR3 DNA sequence: TGTGCCAGCAGATACGGGACAGTCGGACCACCCCTCCACTTT.

The rearrangement joins TRBV24-1 to TRBJ1-1; 10 bases match TRBD1. Germline CDR1 is KGHDR and CDR2 is SFDVKD. The length of the CDR3 is 16 residues. Trimming took 4 bases from V and 4 from J; bases not matched to a gene: 8. The CDR3 sequence: CATSESGTGEATEAFF. Here the CDR3 DNA reads TGTGCCACCAGTGAGTCCGGGACAGGGGAGGCCACTGAAGCTTTCTTT.

This clone has just one count. This chain uses TRBV30 with TRBJ1-2; D call uncertain. The V gene lost 0 bases and the J gene lost 0 bases, with 5 bases spanning the gap. CDR1 and CDR2 (germline): GTSNPN, SVGIG (reference sequence). CDR3 length: 13 residues. CDR3 region: CAWSVHTNYGYTF. The CDR3 coding sequence is TGTGCCTGGAGTGTACACACTAACTATGGCTACACCTTC.

The rearrangement links TRBV20-1 to TRBJ1-1, with 8 bases lining up with TRBD1. V was clipped by 2 bases and J by 10 bases; unmatched bases: 3. The CDR3 contains 11 residues. Germline values: CDR1 DFQATT, CDR2 SNEGSKA (reference sequence). The CDR3 sequence: CSARPQGGAFF. The CDR3 region has the DNA TGCAGTGCTAGACCACAGGGGGGAGCTTTCTTT.

Only one count was recorded for this clone. The chain uses TRBV7-2 and TRBJ1-2, with D possibly matching TRBD1 (5 bases). CDR1 is SGHTA and CDR2 is FQGNSA in the germline V gene. CDR3 size: 13 residues. V lost 2 bases to trimming and J lost 8 bases, with 12 bases between them. The CDR3 nucleotides are TGTGCCAGCAGCTTAATGCAGGGACCGGGCTACACCTTC. Amino acid sequence: CASSLMQGPGYTF.

The rearrangement links TRBV12-3 or TRBV12-4 to TRBJ1-4, with D perhaps matching TRBD1 (5 bases). The germline V and J ends were trimmed by 1 base and 16 bases, with 10 bases remaining between them. The CDR3 length is 11 residues. The CDR3 nucleotides are TGTGCCAGCAGTTTAGGCGGGACTACGTTTTTT. Translating it yields CASSLGGTTFF.

The chain couples TRBV7-9 to TRBJ1-1; TRBD1 matches at 9 bases. V was clipped by 6 bases and J by 4 bases; unmatched bases: 6. Germline V lookup: CDR1 SEHNR, CDR2 FQNEAQ (reference sequence). This CDR3 contains 14 residues. The CDR3 DNA reads as TGTGCCAGCAGTGTACAGGGGGCGGCCACTGAAGCTTTCTTT. This sequence encodes CASSVQGAATEAFF.

The chain recombines TRBV9 with TRBJ2-3; D unresolved. This CDR3 is 13 amino acids long. Germline V gene lookup returns CDR1 SGDLS and CDR2 YYNGEE. V lost 0 bases to trimming and J lost 4 bases, with 6 bases between them. CDR3 loop: CASSVAVPDTQYF. In DNA, the CDR3 is TGTGCCAGCAGCGTAGCTGTTCCAGATACGCAGTATTTT.